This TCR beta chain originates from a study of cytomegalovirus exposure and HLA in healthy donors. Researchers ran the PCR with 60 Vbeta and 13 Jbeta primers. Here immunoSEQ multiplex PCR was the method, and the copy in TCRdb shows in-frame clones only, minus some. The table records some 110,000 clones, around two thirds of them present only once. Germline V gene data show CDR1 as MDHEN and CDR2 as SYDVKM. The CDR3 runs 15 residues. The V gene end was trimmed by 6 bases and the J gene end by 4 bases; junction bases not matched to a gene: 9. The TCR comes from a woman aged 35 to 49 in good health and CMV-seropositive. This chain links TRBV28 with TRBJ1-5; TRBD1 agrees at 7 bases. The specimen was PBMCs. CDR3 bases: TGTGCCAGCAGAAACAGAACAGGGGTGAATCAGCCCCAGCATTTT. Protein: CASRNRTGVNQPQHF. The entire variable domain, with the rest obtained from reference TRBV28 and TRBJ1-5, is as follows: DVKVTQSSRYLVKRTGEKVFLECVQDMDHENMFWYRQDPGLGLRLIYFSYDVKMKEKGDIPEGYSVSREKKERFSLILESASTNQTSMYLCASRNRTGVNQPQHFGDGTRLSIL.